This entry lists 21 T cell receptor beta chains sequenced from one sample in a study of graft-versus-host responses after intestinal transplantation. Sequenced by immunoSEQ multiplex PCR; TCRdb stores in-frame clones only, minus some. The sample lists 7,300 or so clones; around 89% were seen once. Here the sequenced sample was PBMCs, taken around 80 days after transplant. These receptors originate from a human patient who received an intestinal transplant, so some T cells may come from the graft donor.

This chain joins TRBV6-5 and TRBJ1-5, with D hard to call. Germline V gives CDR1 MNHEY, CDR2 SVGAGI. The V gene lost 6 bases and the J gene lost 0 bases, with 12 bases spanning the gap. CDR3 length: 15 residues. The CDR3 loop reads CASSGHEGSNQPQHF. The CDR3 DNA follows: TGTGCCAGCAGCGGCCATGAGGGTAGCAATCAGCCCCAGCATTTT.

This clone was seen more than once but under ten times. The genes are TRBV6-5 and TRBJ1-1, with 10 nucleotides matching TRBD1. There are 15 residues in the CDR3. Trimming took 2 bases from V and 1 from J; bases not matched to a gene: 1. Germline V gene data show CDR1 as MNHEY and CDR2 as SVGAGI. The CDR3 coding sequence is TGTGCCAGCAGTTACCGGACAGGGGGGAACACTGAAGCTTTCTTT. The encoded protein is CASSYRTGGNTEAFF.

The chain uses TRBV19 and TRBJ2-1, with D unclear. Germline loops: CDR1 LNHDA, CDR2 SQIVND (reference sequence). This CDR3 spans 14 amino acids. V gave up 6 bases and J gave up 0 bases, with 9 bases separating them. CDR3 bases: TGTGCCAGTAGCTCTGCCCTCTCCTACAATGAGCAGTTCTTC. As protein: CASSSALSYNEQFF.

The J gene is TRBJ2-2, the V gene TRBV6-5; no reliable D call. The length of the CDR3 is 15 residues. The V gene lost 4 bases and the J gene lost 4 bases, with 13 bases spanning the gap. Germline assignment: CDR1 MNHEY and CDR2 SVGAGI. The CDR3 nucleotides read TGTGCCAGCAGTTCCCGGGTAGGGTTCACCGGGGAGCTGTTTTTT. This encodes CASSSRVGFTGELFF.

This sequence joins TRBV2 and TRBJ1-1, with D hard to call. The ends were cut back, 3 bases at V and 10 bases at J, with 15 bases in the middle. The CDR3 runs 13 residues. Germline V gene sequence: CDR1 SNHLY, CDR2 FYNNEI. CDR3 coding DNA: TGTGCCAGCAGTGAGCTAGAGGAATTGGGAGCTTTCTTT. Amino acid sequence: CASSELEELGAFF.

The chain joins TRBV7-8 to TRBJ2-7; 7 bases map to TRBD2. Germline CDR1 SGHVS, CDR2 FQNEAQ. There are 17 residues in the CDR3. With 1 base clipped from V and 3 bases from J, the junction kept 12 bases outside the gene matches. The CDR3 nucleotides are TGTGCCAGCAGCTTAGTAAGCGGGACCACGTTCAGCTACGAGCAGTACTTC. Amino acids: CASSLVSGTTFSYEQYF.

The rearrangement joins TRBV2 to TRBJ1-4, with D perhaps TRBD1 (5 bases). Germline V gene sequence: CDR1 SNHLY, CDR2 FYNNEI. Trimming shortened V by 3 bases and J by 8 bases, and 13 bases separated the two germline ends. The CDR3 runs 14 residues. The CDR3 here is CASSEARAYEKLFF. In DNA form, the CDR3 reads TGTGCCAGCAGTGAGGCCAGGGCTTACGAAAAACTGTTTTTT.

This chain uses TRBV9 with TRBJ1-1; TRBD1 is a possible D gene (6 bases). There are 15 residues in the CDR3. The germline CDR1 and CDR2 sequences are SGDLS and YYNGEE. With 4 bases removed from V and 0 bases from J, the gap between germline ends came to 13 bases. Here the CDR3 reads CASSQTRGMNTEAFF. CDR3 DNA: TGTGCCAGCAGCCAAACGAGGGGGATGAACACTGAAGCTTTCTTT.

The V gene is TRBV7-2, the J gene TRBJ2-7; a weak D match, TRBD1 (5 bases). The CDR3 consists of 15 residues. Trimming took off 5 bases at V and 2 bases at J, with 16 bases between the two ends. Looked up from germline, CDR1 is SGHTA and CDR2 is FQGNSA. The CDR3 DNA follows: TGTGCCAGCAGCGCACAGGTCATCCCGACCTACGAGCAGTACTTC. Its protein product is CASSAQVIPTYEQYF.

The chain carries TRBV7-8 and TRBJ1-4, with 7 bases matching TRBD1. The CDR3 contains 17 residues. Germline V lookup: CDR1 SGHVS, CDR2 FQNEAQ. The trim removed 6 bases at V and 4 bases at J, leaving 14 bases unmatched. CDR3 in amino acids: CASRQDRDYGNNEKLFF. The CDR3 region has the DNA TGTGCCAGCAGACAAGACAGGGACTACGGAAATAATGAAAAACTGTTTTTT.

The rearrangement links TRBV6-1 to TRBJ2-7; possible D gene TRBD1, 5 bases. The CDR3 covers 15 residues. The V end was cut by 1 base, the J end by 4 bases, with 14 bases between. From germline, CDR1 is MNHNS and CDR2 SASEGT. The CDR3 loop is CASSEVGAGYYEQYV. In nucleotides, the CDR3 is TGTGCCAGCAGTGAAGTAGGGGCAGGGTATTACGAGCAGTACGTC.

As for this clone: At one of its ends the junction is not consistent with the germline gene, which may arise from a read error. The chain employs TRBV10-3 and TRBJ2-5; the D gene is possibly TRBD2 (6 bases). Germline lookup yields CDR1 ENHRY and CDR2 SYGVKD. CDR3 size: 14 residues. The chain's CDR3 is CAISVGGNQETQYF. CDR3 nucleotides: TGTGCCATCAGTGTGGGAGGTAACCAGGAGACCCAGTACTTC.

This clone was seen only a few times. The J gene is TRBJ2-7, the V gene TRBV11-2; 7 bases are a match to TRBD2. The junction had 6 bases not matched to a gene; V was cut back by 5 bases and J by 5 bases. This CDR3 has 13 residues. Germline values: CDR1 SGHAT, CDR2 FQNNGV. This CDR3 is CASSDWGGNEQYV. The CDR3 DNA reads TGTGCCAGCAGCGACTGGGGGGGGAACGAGCAGTACGTC.

The chain has TRBV19 and TRBJ2-5; either TRBD1 or TRBD2 may supply D (5 bases each). Per germline, CDR1 LNHDA and CDR2 SQIVND (reference sequence). The CDR3 runs to 16 residues. The V gene lost 3 bases and the J gene lost 4 bases, with 18 bases spanning the gap. CDR3 loop: CASSIYSPGAVETQYF. For the CDR3, the DNA is TGTGCCAGTAGTATTTACAGCCCCGGGGCAGTAGAGACCCAGTACTTC.

The rearrangement uses TRBV28 and TRBJ1-2; no clear D. The CDR3 has 15 amino acids. The V and J ends lost 3 bases and 6 bases respectively, with 17 bases between them. Germline lookup yields CDR1 MDHEN and CDR2 SYDVKM. CDR3: CASSFLDVLRNGYTF. The CDR3 nucleotides read TGTGCCAGCAGTTTCCTCGATGTCCTGCGGAATGGCTACACCTTC.

J is TRBJ2-7 and V is TRBV10-3; maybe TRBD1 (5 bases). V was shortened by 4 bases and J by 5 bases, with 15 bases between the two germline ends. The germline CDR1 and CDR2 sequences are ENHRY and SYGVKD. The CDR3 length is 14 residues. CDR3 residues: CAISVMTESNEQYF. CDR3 sequence (DNA): TGTGCCATCAGTGTTATGACAGAGAGCAACGAGCAGTACTTC.

This sequence joins TRBV2 and TRBJ2-2; no clear D. The germline gives CDR1 SNHLY, CDR2 FYNNEI. V lost 2 bases to trimming and J lost 7 bases, with 8 bases between them. CDR3 length equals 13 residues. The CDR3 coding sequence is TGTGCCAGCAGTGAACAGATTCACGGGGAGCTGTTTTTT. Its protein product is CASSEQIHGELFF.

V gene TRBV5-6 combines with J gene TRBJ1-4; 11 bases are shared with TRBD1. CDR3 length: 15 amino acids. V shed 0 bases, J shed 6 bases, and the junction held 1 base outside the gene matches. Germline CDR1 reads SGHDT; CDR2 reads YYEEEE. The CDR3 spells CASSLVGQGDEKLFF. As DNA, the CDR3 is TGTGCCAGCAGCTTGGTGGGACAGGGGGATGAAAAACTGTTTTTT.

The sample holds a few counts of this clone. This rearrangement joins TRBV25-1 to TRBJ2-1; maybe TRBD1 (5 bases). The V end lost 4 bases, the J end lost 3 bases, and 7 bases lay between the germline ends. Germline CDR1 reads MGHDK; CDR2 reads SYGVNS. CDR3 length: 13 residues. CDR3 DNA sequence: TGTGCCAGCAGTGCCGGACACTACAATGAGCAGTTCTTC. Protein product: CASSAGHYNEQFF. Combining the CDR3 with reference TRBV25-1 and TRBJ2-1 gives the whole variable domain EADIYQTPRYLVIGTGKKITLECSQTMGHDKMYWYQQDPGMELHLIHYSYGVNSTEKGDLSSESTVSRIRTEHFPLTLESARPSHTSQYLCASSAGHYNEQFFGPGTRLTVL.

The chain employs TRBV4-1 and TRBJ2-2, with 7 nucleotides matching TRBD2. The CDR3 has 16 residues. Germline lookup yields CDR1 MGHRA and CDR2 YSYEKL. The junction had 6 bases not matched to a gene; V was cut back by 0 bases and J by 5 bases. The CDR3 DNA reads TGCGCCAGCAGCCAAGAGGGAGGGTGGGGAACCGGGGAGCTGTTTTTT. Translating gives CASSQEGGWGTGELFF.

A single count supports this clone. The chain uses TRBV27 and TRBJ2-3; D gene ambiguous. V lost 2 bases to trimming and J lost 4 bases, with 7 bases between them. Germline CDR1 reads MNHEY; CDR2 reads SMNVEV (reference sequence). The CDR3 totals 13 residues. The DNA of the CDR3 is TGTGCCAGCAGTTTAGTCCCCCCAGATACGCAGTATTTT. The encoded protein is CASSLVPPDTQYF.